This TCR beta chain was recorded in a study of blood T cell repertoires in COVID-19. Study in general: PBMCs, B-cell-depleted T cells, or T cells were the source of the cDNA or gDNA that made up the material.

Original processing methods: Estimated nucleated cell counts came from reference gene primer amplification. Clones were read by immunoSEQ multiplex PCR, and TCRdb kept only the in-frame ones, dropping some. V, J and clone size derive from that table, while D and trimming were established from the DNA sequence. Among 150,000 to 200,000 clones listed, 65% to 90% were seen once. Germline V CDR1 and CDR2: SGHDT, YYEEEE. V was trimmed by 4 bases and J by 9 bases, leaving 16 bases between them. This CDR3 contains 14 residues. This clonotype was obtained from a man aged 60-69 years with acute or convalescent COVID-19. This chain joins TRBV5-6 and TRBJ2-2; possible D gene TRBD1, 7 bases. The sample was peripheral blood. The CDR3 DNA is TGTGCCAGCAGCACCCCCAGGGGGGCCCGGGAGCTGTTTTTT. Its translation is CASSTPRGARELFF.